This T cell receptor beta chain was captured in a study of spatial heterogeneity in lung cancer. Across the whole study: Detection of beta-chain sequences consistently exceeded that of alpha-chain sequences.

There are many counts of this clonotype. Its matching antigen is unknown. Single TCR cDNA molecules each had their own unique molecular identifier. TCRdb independently ran MiXCR on the 5' RACE reads; one entry per CDR3 protein. The sample includes around 24,000 distinct CDR3 sequences, under 8% of them seen just once. Study results and limitations: Ubiquitous expanded tumor TCRs showed up in blood more at resection than follow-up.

The time point: sample taken at primary tumor resection. In each case, whole RNA from tumor, nontumor lung or frozen PBMC was sequenced unsorted. Samples were obtained from approximately 72 donors, all untreated early-stage non-small cell lung cancer patients. V lost 8 bases and J lost 5; bases outside the gene matches: 8. Germline CDR1 reads MDHEN; CDR2 reads SYDVKM. This CDR3 spans 13 amino acids. The source was PBMCs, collected at surgery. This chain links TRBV28 with TRBJ2-5, with TRBD1 identical over 7 bases. This TCR was sampled from a male donor with early-stage non-small cell lung cancer. The CDR3 reads CASGRGGGETQYF. In nucleotides, the CDR3 is TGTGCCAGCGGTCGAGGGGGCGGTGAGACCCAGTACTTC.